This is a list of T cell receptor beta chains from one sample in a study of molecular identifiers for immune sequencing clone quantification. Each CDR3 protein gets one entry after TCRdb re-called the PCR reads with MiXCR. The sample includes hundreds of thousands of distinct CDR3 sequences, roughly a fifth of them seen just once. Sequencing was done on a sample of naive CD8+ T cells from blood, with Jurkat cell RNA spiked in. The receptors stem from a human donor in good health. Some libraries in this study had Jurkat cell RNA spiked in. Both conserved end residues are part of each CDR3. D genes are given only for firm matches. Size is omitted from some rows. Given values are once, few, many or a class for expanded clones.

>TRBJ2-3|-|TRBV14|many
TGTGCCAGCAGCCAAAACCCGGGGCCACGCACAGATACGCAGTATTTT
CASSQNPGPRTDTQYF
>TRBJ2-7|-|TRBV30|-
TGTGCCTGGAGTCCTAGCCCGACCCTTTTTTTCGAGCAGTACTTC
CAWSPSPTLFFEQYF
>TRBJ2-1|-|TRBV5-4|-
TGTGCCAGCAGCTCCACTGAATACAATGAGCAGCTCTTC
CASSSTEYNEQLF
>TRBJ2-7|TRBD1|TRBV5-1|-
TGCGCCAGCAGCTTTGGACAGGGTCCCTCCTACGAGCAGTACTTC
CASSFGQGPSYEQYF
>TRBJ1-2|-|TRBV23-1|many
TGCGCCAGCAGTCTATCCAGGGACTATGGCTACACCTTC
CASSLSRDYGYTF
>TRBJ1-1|-|TRBV6-1|many
TGTGCCAGCAGTCCCGTCGTCCGGACGGGGATGAACACTGAAGCTTTCTTT
CASSPVVRTGMNTEAFF
>TRBJ2-7|-|TRBV9|many
TGTGCCAGCAGCGCCGACCCATACTCCTACGAGCAGTACTTC
CASSADPYSYEQYF
>TRBJ1-5|-|TRBV4-3|-
TGCGCCAGCAGCCGAGATCAAGGAGCTCAGCCCCAGCATTTT
CASSRDQGAQPQHF
>TRBJ1-1|-|TRBV19|-
TGTGCCAGTAGTATTTTCCACCGGACGGTGAACACCGAAACTTTCTTT
CASSIFHRTVNTETFF
>TRBJ2-7|-|TRBV29-1|many
TGCAGCGTTGTCCTCGGCCACTCCTACGAGCAGTACTTC
CSVVLGHSYEQYF
>TRBJ2-3|TRBD2|TRBV9|-
TGTGCCAGCAGCGCCCTGACTAGCGGGTACACAGATACGCAGTATTTT
CASSALTSGYTDTQYF
>TRBJ1-3|TRBD1|TRBV7-9|many
TGTGCCAGCAGCGAAGGGACAGGGAGTTCTGGAAACACCATATATTTT
CASSEGTGSSGNTIYF
>TRBJ2-3|-|TRBV30|many
TGTGCCTGTACTCCGGGTGATACGCAGTATTTT
CACTPGDTQYF
>TRBJ2-5|-|TRBV1|-
TGCACCAGCAGCCGTGGGAAAAGCGGGAGTGAGACCCAGTACTTC
CTSSRGKSGSETQYF
>TRBJ2-1|-|TRBV5-4|many
TGTGCCAGCAGCACAACAGAGAATGAGCAGTTCTTC
CASSTTENEQFF
>TRBJ2-2|-|TRBV4-1|many
TGCGCCAGCAGCCGGCGGACCGGGGAGCTGTTTTTT
CASSRRTGELFF
>TRBJ2-2|-|TRBV6-5|many
TGTGCCAGCAGCCCCATCCACGGGAGCGGGGAGCTGTTTTTT
CASSPIHGSGELFF
>TRBJ2-1|-|TRBV6-5|many
TGTGCCAGCACCGAGAAGGGGGGCCCCGACAATGAGCAGTTCTTC
CASTEKGGPDNEQFF
>TRBJ2-7|-|TRBV19|many
TGTGCCAGTACCCCGGAGGACCAACCCTACGAGCAGTACTTC
CASTPEDQPYEQYF
>TRBJ2-4|TRBD1|TRBV30|many
TGTGCCCGGGGATCGGGACAGGGGGCGAGCATTCAGTACTTC
CARGSGQGASIQYF
>TRBJ2-3|-|TRBV4-3|many
TGCGCCAGCAGCCAAGATCGGCTCTCGGGGGCCTTCACAGATACGCAGTATTTT
CASSQDRLSGAFTDTQYF
>TRBJ2-3|-|TRBV10-1|many
TGCGCCAGCAGTGAGTCGCTCCTTACGGATACGCAGTATTTT
CASSESLLTDTQYF